Sequencing of this T cell receptor beta chain was carried out in a study of T cell changes during pregnancy in multiple sclerosis (dated 2019 in TCRdb). The study in broad terms: In women with multiple sclerosis, the researchers looked at how the T cell repertoire shifted as pregnancy progressed.

Libraries were built with the immunoSEQ multiplex PCR assay. TCRdb limited this immuneACCESS table to in-frame rearrangements with V and J called. A share of clones is missing; checked studies link under half to unresolved V genes, and the rest is unexplained. The sample includes roughly 79,000 clones, with 93% observed a single time. Of the sample, around 0.7% falls within the top ten clones. The CDR3 contains 18 residues, cysteine and phenylalanine counted. The kept DNA is CDR3 alone, 54 bases in frame from the first base. At the junction V is shortened by 3 bases and J by 5 bases, with 25 bases in between. The germline V gene (reference sequence) supplies CDR1 LNHDA and CDR2 SQIVND. Remarks on this clone: The target of this receptor is not known. Per-base qualities were not stored, and no clone one base away is much larger.

The chain links TRBV19 with TRBJ1-2, with the identity of the D gene unclear. The sequence was obtained from a female donor in good health, enrolled as a control in a pregnancy study. The input for sequencing was peripheral blood, taken in the second trimester of pregnancy. The nucleotide sequence is given as TGTGCCAGTAGTATTGAAGTGGGTCGGGGTGACCCAAATTATGGCTACACCTTC. It encodes CASSIEVGRGDPNYGYTF.